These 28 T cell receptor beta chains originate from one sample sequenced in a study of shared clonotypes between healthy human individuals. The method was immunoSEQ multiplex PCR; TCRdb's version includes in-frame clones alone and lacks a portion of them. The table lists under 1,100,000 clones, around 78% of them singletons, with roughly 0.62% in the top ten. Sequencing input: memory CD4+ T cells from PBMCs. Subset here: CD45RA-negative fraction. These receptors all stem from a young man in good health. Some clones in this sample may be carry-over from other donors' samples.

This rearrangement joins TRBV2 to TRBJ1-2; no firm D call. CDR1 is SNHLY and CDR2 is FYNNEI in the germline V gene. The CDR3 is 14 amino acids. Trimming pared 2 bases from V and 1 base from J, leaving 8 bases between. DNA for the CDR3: TGTGCCAGCAGTGAACAGCGATTTAACTATGGCTACACCTTC. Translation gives CASSEQRFNYGYTF.

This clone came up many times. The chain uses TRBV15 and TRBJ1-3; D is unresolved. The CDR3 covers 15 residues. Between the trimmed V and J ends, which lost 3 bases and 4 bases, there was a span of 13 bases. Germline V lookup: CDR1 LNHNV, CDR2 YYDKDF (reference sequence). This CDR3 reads CATSSSLGRGNTIYF. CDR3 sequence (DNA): TGTGCCACCAGCAGTTCGTTGGGCCGGGGAAACACCATATATTTT.

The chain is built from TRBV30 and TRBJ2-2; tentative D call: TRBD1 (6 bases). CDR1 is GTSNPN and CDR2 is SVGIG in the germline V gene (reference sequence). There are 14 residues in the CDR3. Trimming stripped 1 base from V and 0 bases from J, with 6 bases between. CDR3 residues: CAWSGTANTGELFF. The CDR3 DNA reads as TGTGCCTGGAGTGGGACAGCGAACACCGGGGAGCTGTTTTTT.

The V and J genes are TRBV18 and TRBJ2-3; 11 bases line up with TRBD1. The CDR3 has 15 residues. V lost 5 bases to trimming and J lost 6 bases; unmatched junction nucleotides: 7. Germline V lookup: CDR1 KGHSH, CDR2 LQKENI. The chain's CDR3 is CASSSGTGGRDTQYF. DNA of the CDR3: TGTGCCAGCTCATCCGGGACAGGGGGAAGGGATACGCAGTATTTT.

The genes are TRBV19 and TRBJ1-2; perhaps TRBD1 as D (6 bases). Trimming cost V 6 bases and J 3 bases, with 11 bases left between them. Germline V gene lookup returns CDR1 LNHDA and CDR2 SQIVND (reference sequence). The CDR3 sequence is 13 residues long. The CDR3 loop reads CASSLRTDYGYTF. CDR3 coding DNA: TGTGCCAGTAGCCTCCGGACAGACTATGGCTACACCTTC.

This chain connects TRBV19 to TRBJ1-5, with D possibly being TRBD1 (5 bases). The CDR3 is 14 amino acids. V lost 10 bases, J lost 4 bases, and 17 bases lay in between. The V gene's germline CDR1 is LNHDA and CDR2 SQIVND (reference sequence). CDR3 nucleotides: TGTGCCACCGGGGACGGACGCCGTAATCAGCCCCAGCATTTT. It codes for CATGDGRRNQPQHF.

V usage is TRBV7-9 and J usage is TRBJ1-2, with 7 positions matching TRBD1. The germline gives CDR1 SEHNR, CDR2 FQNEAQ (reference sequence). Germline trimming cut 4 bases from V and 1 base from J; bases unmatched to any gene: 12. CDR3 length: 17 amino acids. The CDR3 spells CASSSRGDRLFNYGYTF. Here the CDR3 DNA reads TGTGCCAGCAGCTCTAGGGGGGACAGATTATTTAACTATGGCTACACCTTC.

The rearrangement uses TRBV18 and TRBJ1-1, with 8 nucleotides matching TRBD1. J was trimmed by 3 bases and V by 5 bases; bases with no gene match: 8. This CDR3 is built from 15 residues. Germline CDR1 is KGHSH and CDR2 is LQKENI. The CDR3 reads CASSTRTGWDTEAFF. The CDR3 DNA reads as TGTGCCAGCTCAACACGGACAGGGTGGGACACTGAAGCTTTCTTT.

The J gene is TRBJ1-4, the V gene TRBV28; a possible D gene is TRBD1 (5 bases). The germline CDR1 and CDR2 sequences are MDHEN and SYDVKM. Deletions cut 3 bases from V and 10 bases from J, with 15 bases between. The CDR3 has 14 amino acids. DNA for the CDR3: TGTGCCAGCAGTTTCGACAGCACCCTCCGAAAACTGTTTTTT. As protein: CASSFDSTLRKLFF. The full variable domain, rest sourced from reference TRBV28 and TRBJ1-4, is DVKVTQSSRYLVKRTGEKVFLECVQDMDHENMFWYRQDPGLGLRLIYFSYDVKMKEKGDIPEGYSVSREKKERFSLILESASTNQTSMYLCASSFDSTLRKLFFGSGTQLSVL.

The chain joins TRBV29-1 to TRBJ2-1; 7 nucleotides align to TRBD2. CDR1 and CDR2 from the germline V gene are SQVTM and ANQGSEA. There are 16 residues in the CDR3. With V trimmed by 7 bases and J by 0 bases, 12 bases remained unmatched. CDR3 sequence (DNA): TGCAGCGCTCATGTGGAAGCGGGATACTCCTACAATGAGCAGTTCTTC. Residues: CSAHVEAGYSYNEQFF.

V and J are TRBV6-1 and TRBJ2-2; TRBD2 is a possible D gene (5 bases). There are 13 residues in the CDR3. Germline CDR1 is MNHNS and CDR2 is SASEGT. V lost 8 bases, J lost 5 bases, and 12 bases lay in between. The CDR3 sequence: CASPRVGTGELFF. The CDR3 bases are TGTGCCAGCCCGAGGGTGGGAACCGGGGAGCTGTTTTTT.

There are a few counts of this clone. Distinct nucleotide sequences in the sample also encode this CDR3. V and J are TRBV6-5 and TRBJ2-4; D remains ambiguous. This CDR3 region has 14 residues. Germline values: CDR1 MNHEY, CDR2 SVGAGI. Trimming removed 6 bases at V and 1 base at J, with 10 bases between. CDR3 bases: TGTGCCAGCAGCCCCCTGGGGGCCAAAAACATTCAGTACTTC. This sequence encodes CASSPLGAKNIQYF.

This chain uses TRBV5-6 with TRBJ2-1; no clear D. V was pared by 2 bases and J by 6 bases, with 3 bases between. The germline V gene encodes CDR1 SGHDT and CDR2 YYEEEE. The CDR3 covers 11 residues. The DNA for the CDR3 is TGTGCCAGCAGCTTCCCCAATGAGCAGTTCTTC. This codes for CASSFPNEQFF.

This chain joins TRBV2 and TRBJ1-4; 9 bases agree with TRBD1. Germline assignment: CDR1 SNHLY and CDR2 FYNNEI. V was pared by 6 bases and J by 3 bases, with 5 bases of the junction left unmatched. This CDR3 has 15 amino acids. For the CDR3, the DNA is TGTGCCAGCAGAAAACAGGGGGCACCTAATGAAAAACTGTTTTTT. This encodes CASRKQGAPNEKLFF.

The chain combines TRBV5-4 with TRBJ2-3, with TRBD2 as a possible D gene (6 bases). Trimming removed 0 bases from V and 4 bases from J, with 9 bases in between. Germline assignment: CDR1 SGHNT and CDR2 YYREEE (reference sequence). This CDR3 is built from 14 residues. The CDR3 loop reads CASSLAGEADTQYF. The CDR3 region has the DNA TGTGCCAGCAGCTTGGCTGGGGAGGCAGATACGCAGTATTTT.

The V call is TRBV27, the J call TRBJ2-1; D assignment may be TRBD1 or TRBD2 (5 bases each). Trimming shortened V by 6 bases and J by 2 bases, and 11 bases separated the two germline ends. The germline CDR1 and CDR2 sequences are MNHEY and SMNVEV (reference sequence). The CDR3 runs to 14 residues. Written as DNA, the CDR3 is TGTGCCAGCAGGGAGGACACGACCTACAATGAGCAGTTCTTC. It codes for CASREDTTYNEQFF.

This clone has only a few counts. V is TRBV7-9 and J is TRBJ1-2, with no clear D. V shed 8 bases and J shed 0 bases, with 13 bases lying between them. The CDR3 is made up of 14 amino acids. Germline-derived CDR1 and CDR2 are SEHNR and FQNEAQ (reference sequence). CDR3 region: CASAERISNYGYTF. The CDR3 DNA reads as TGTGCCAGCGCCGAACGGATTTCTAACTATGGCTACACCTTC.

CDR3 DNA sequence: TGTGCCAGCAGCTTGAGGGGGAATCCCCATTACGAGCAGTACTTC. Its protein product is CASSLRGNPHYEQYF. J is TRBJ2-7 and V is TRBV7-9, with D possibly being TRBD1 (6 bases). Trimming cost V 3 bases and J 4 bases, with 16 bases left between them. Germline V lookup: CDR1 SEHNR, CDR2 FQNEAQ (reference sequence). This CDR3 is 15 amino acids long.

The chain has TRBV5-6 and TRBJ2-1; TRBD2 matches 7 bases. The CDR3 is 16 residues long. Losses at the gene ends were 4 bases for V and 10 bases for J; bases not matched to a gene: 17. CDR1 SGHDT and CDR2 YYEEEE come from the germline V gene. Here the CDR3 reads CASSGTGTNQIREQFF. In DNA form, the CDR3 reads TGTGCCAGCAGCGGGACCGGGACTAACCAGATAAGGGAGCAGTTCTTC. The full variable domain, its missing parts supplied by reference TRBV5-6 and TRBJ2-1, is DAGVTQSPTHLIKTRGQQVTLRCSPKSGHDTVSWYQQALGQGPQFIFQYYEEEERQRGNFPDRFSGHQFPNYSSELNVNALLLGDSALYLCASSGTGTNQIREQFFGPGTRLTVL.

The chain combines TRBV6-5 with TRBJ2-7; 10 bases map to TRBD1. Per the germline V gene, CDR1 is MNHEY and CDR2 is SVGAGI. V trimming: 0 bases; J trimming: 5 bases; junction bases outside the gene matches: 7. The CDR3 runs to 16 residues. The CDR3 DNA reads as TGTGCCAGCAGTTACTCGTGGACAGGGGGGACCCACGAGCAGTACTTC. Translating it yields CASSYSWTGGTHEQYF.

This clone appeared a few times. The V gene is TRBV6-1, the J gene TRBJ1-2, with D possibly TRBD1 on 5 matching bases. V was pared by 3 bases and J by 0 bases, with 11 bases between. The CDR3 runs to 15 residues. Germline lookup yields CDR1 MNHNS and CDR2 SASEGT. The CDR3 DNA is TGTGCCAGCAGTGATGGGGCCCGAACTAACTATGGCTACACCTTC. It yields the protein CASSDGARTNYGYTF.

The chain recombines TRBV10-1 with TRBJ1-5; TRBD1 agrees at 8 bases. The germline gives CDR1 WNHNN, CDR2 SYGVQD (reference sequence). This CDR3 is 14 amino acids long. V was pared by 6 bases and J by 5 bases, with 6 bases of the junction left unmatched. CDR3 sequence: CASSQGARDQPQHF. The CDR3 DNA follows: TGCGCCAGCAGCCAGGGGGCTCGGGATCAGCCCCAGCATTTT.

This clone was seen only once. CDR3 protein: CASRSTGDGYTF. CDR3 coding DNA: TGTGCCAGCAGATCTACGGGTGATGGCTACACCTTC. The chain recombines TRBV6-5 with TRBJ1-2; D call uncertain. CDR1 is MNHEY and CDR2 is SVGAGI in the germline V gene. The CDR3 is made up of 12 amino acids. V shed 6 bases and J shed 6 bases, with 11 bases lying between them.

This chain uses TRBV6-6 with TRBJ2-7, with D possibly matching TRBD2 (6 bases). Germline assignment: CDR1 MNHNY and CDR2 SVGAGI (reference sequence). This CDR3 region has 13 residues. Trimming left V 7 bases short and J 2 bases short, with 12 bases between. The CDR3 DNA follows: TGTGCCAGCACCCTGGGACTGCCCTACGAGCAGTACTTC. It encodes CASTLGLPYEQYF.

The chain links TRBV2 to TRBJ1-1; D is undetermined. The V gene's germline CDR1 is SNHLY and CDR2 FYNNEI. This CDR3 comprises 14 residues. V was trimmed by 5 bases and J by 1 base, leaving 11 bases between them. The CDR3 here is CASSSEDANTEAFF. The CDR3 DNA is TGTGCCAGCAGTTCCGAGGACGCGAACACTGAAGCTTTCTTT.

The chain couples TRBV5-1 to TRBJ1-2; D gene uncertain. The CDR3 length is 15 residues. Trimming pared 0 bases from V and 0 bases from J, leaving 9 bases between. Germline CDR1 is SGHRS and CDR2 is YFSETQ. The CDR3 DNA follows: TGCGCCAGCAGCTTGGCCCCAGGACCTAACTATGGCTACACCTTC. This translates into CASSLAPGPNYGYTF.

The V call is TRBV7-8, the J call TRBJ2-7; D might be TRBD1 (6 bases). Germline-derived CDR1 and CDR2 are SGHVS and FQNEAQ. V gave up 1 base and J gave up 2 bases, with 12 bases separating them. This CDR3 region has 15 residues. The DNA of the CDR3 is TGTGCCAGCAGCTTAGGATTGGACAGTACCTACGAGCAGTACTTC. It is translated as CASSLGLDSTYEQYF.

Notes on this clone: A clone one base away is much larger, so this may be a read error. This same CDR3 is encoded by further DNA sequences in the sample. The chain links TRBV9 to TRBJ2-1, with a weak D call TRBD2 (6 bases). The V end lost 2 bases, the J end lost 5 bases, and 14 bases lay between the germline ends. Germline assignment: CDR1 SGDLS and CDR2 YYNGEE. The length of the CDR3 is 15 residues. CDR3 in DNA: TGTGCCAGCAGCGTTTCCAGCGGAGGGGACAATGAGCAGTTCTTC. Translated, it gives CASSVSSGGDNEQFF.